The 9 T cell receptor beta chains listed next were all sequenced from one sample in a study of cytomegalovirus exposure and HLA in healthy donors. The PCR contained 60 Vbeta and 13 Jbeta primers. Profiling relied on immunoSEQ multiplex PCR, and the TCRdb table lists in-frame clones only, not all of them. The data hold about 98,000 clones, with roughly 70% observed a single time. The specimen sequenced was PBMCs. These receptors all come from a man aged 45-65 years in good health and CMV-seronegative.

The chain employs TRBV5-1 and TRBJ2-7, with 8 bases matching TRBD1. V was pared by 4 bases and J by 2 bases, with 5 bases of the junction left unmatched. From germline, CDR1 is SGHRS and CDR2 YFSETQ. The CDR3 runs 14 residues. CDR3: CASSPDRVPYEQYF. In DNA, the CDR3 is TGCGCCAGCAGCCCGGACAGGGTCCCCTACGAGCAGTACTTC.

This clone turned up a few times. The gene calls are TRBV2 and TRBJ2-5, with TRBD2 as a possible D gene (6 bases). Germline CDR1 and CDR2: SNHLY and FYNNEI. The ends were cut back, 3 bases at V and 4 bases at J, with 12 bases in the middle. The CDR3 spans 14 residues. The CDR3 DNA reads TGTGCCAGCAGTGATGGGATGCGGGGAGAGACCCAGTACTTC. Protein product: CASSDGMRGETQYF.

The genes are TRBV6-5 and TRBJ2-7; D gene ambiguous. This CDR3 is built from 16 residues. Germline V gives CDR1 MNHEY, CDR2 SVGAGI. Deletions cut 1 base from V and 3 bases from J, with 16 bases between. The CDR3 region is CASSYLSSTSNYEQYF. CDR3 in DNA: TGTGCCAGCAGTTACTTATCGTCTACCTCTAACTACGAGCAGTACTTC.

CDR3 nucleotide sequence: TGCGCCAGCACCGGGACAGGGGGCGCGGGTGAGCAGTTCTTC. Translated, it gives CASTGTGGAGEQFF. This rearrangement joins TRBV5-1 to TRBJ2-1, with 12 nucleotides matching TRBD1. J gave up 9 bases and V 6 bases, and 7 bases lay outside the gene matches. From germline, CDR1 is SGHRS and CDR2 YFSETQ. This CDR3 region has 14 residues.

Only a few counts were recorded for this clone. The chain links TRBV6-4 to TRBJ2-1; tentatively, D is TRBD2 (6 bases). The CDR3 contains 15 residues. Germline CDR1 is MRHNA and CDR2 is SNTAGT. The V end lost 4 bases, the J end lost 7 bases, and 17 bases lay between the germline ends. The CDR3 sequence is CASSVLGAEGNEQFF. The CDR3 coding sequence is TGTGCCAGCAGTGTCCTCGGAGCGGAGGGTAATGAGCAGTTCTTC.

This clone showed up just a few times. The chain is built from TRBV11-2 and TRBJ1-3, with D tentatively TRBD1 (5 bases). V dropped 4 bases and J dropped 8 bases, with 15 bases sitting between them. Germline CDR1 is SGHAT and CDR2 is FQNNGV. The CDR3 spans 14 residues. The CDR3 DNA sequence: TGTGCCAGCAGCTCCTCCGGTGGGGCGTACACCATATATTTT. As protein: CASSSSGGAYTIYF.

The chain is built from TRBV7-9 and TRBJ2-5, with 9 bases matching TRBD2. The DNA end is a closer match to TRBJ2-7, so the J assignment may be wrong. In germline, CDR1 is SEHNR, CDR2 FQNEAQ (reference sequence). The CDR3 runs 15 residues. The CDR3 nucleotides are TGTGCCAGCAGCTTTATTAGCGGGAGCTCCTACGAGCAGTACTTC. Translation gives CASSFISGSSYEQYF.

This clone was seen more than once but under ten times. The CDR3 DNA is TGTGCCAGCTTTAGGGGTACTGAAGCTTTCTTT. Protein product: CASFRGTEAFF. The V call is TRBV6-1, the J call TRBJ1-1; D is possibly TRBD1 (5 bases). In germline, CDR1 is MNHNS, CDR2 SASEGT. The CDR3 covers 11 residues. V lost 8 bases and J 5 bases, leaving 9 bases between the germline ends.

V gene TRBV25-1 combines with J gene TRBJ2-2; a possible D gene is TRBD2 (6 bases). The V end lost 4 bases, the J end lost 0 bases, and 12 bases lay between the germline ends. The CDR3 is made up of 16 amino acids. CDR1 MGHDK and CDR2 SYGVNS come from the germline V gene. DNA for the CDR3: TGTGCCAGCAGTGCGCTCTCGGGGGCGAACACCGGGGAGCTGTTTTTT. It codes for CASSALSGANTGELFF.